These 14 T cell receptor beta chains originate from one sample sequenced in a study of cytomegalovirus exposure and HLA in healthy donors. Some clones are missing from TCRdb's copy, which holds only in-frame ones; the method was immunoSEQ multiplex PCR. In the table there are around 49,000 clones, around 94% of which are singletons. The sequenced sample consisted of PBMCs. Receptor source: a woman aged 18-30 years in good health and CMV-seropositive.

The chain couples TRBV4-3 to TRBJ2-7; no reliable D call. The V gene lost 6 bases and the J gene lost 5 bases, with 8 bases spanning the gap. The CDR3 is 11 residues long. CDR1 is LGHNA and CDR2 is YSLEER in the germline V gene. CDR3 amino acids: CASREAHEQYF. The CDR3 nucleotides are TGCGCCAGCAGAGAAGCTCACGAGCAGTACTTC.

This chain connects TRBV18 to TRBJ1-5; D call uncertain. CDR3 length equals 17 residues. From germline, CDR1 is KGHSH and CDR2 LQKENI. Trimming pared 2 bases from V and 3 bases from J, leaving 17 bases between. This CDR3 reads CASSPERPGALNQPQHF. Here the CDR3 DNA reads TGTGCCAGCTCACCAGAGCGGCCAGGAGCTCTCAATCAGCCCCAGCATTTT.

The chain is built from TRBV5-1 and TRBJ2-2; 12 bases are a match to TRBD1. The CDR3 extends over 16 amino acids. Trimming cost V 4 bases and J 4 bases; bases outside gene matches: 5. CDR1 is SGHRS, CDR2 YFSETQ, per germline. The CDR3 loop is CASSEGTGGGTGELFF. CDR3 DNA sequence: TGCGCCAGCAGCGAGGGGACAGGGGGCGGCACCGGGGAGCTGTTTTTT.

The V and J genes are TRBV19 and TRBJ2-7; TRBD1 aligns across 9 bases. CDR1 and CDR2 (germline): LNHDA, SQIVND (reference sequence). Trimming cost V 4 bases and J 3 bases; bases outside gene matches: 7. The CDR3 is made up of 15 amino acids. The CDR3 protein is CASSTTGTGIYEQYF. CDR3 DNA sequence: TGTGCCAGTAGTACCACCGGGACAGGGATCTACGAGCAGTACTTC.

V gene TRBV7-9 combines with J gene TRBJ2-1; D is undetermined. V was pared by 3 bases and J by 2 bases, with 11 bases between. The germline V gene has CDR1 SEHNR and CDR2 FQNEAQ (reference sequence). This CDR3 spans 15 amino acids. The CDR3 nucleotides are TGTGCCAGCAGCTTGGTGCGGTCCCCCTACAATGAGCAGTTCTTC. This encodes CASSLVRSPYNEQFF.

The CDR3 DNA sequence: TGTGCCATCGGGATGGGGGGACTAGCGGGAGTTTCCCACAATGAGCAGTTCTTC. Its translation: CAIGMGGLAGVSHNEQFF. The V gene is TRBV10-3, the J gene TRBJ2-1, with 14 bases lining up with TRBD2. Trimming took 8 bases from V and 5 from J; bases not matched to a gene: 14. The CDR3 is 18 amino acids. Germline CDR1 is ENHRY and CDR2 is SYGVKD.

This chain joins TRBV9 and TRBJ1-1; a weak D match, TRBD1 (5 bases). The CDR3 contains 13 residues. The V end lost 4 bases, the J end lost 4 bases, and 11 bases lay between the germline ends. Per germline, CDR1 SGDLS and CDR2 YYNGEE. CDR3 nucleotide sequence: TGTGCCAGCAGCCCCCACAGGAGCACTGAAGCTTTCTTT. Protein sequence: CASSPHRSTEAFF.

The rearrangement uses TRBV30 and TRBJ2-7; D unresolved. The CDR3 consists of 14 residues. Trimming pared 5 bases from V and 0 bases from J, leaving 14 bases between. Germline V gives CDR1 GTSNPN, CDR2 SVGIG (reference sequence). CDR3 bases: TGTGCCTGGCGTAAATCAGACTTCTCCTACGAGCAGTACTTC. Protein: CAWRKSDFSYEQYF.

This clone came up once. The chain combines TRBV18 with TRBJ1-1; 9 bases match TRBD1. CDR1 is KGHSH and CDR2 is LQKENI in the germline V gene. The CDR3 is 18 residues long. The trim removed 2 bases at V and 2 bases at J, leaving 12 bases unmatched. The CDR3 sequence is CASSPRGQGPPRNTEAFF. The CDR3 DNA sequence: TGTGCCAGCTCACCAAGGGGACAGGGTCCTCCCAGAAACACTGAAGCTTTCTTT.

The chain uses TRBV11-3 and TRBJ2-1, with 10 bases that match TRBD2. The germline V gene has CDR1 SGHNT and CDR2 YENEEA. This CDR3 spans 17 amino acids. V lost 0 bases, J lost 4 bases, and 6 bases stayed unmatched. CDR3 region: CASSLDLSSGRYNEQFF. CDR3 nucleotides: TGTGCCAGCAGCTTAGATCTCTCTAGCGGGAGATACAATGAGCAGTTCTTC.

The rearrangement links TRBV6-1 to TRBJ2-3; 9 bases are a match to TRBD1. Germline CDR1 and CDR2: MNHNS and SASEGT. V was clipped by 2 bases and J by 2 bases; unmatched bases: 8. The CDR3 runs 17 residues. CDR3 bases: TGTGCCAGCAGTGAAAAAACAGGGGGCGTCTCCACAGATACGCAGTATTTT. This sequence encodes CASSEKTGGVSTDTQYF.

CDR3 sequence reads: CASSMGLGRYEQFF. The CDR3 coding sequence is TGCGCCAGCAGCATGGGACTAGGACGATATGAGCAGTTCTTC. V and J are TRBV4-3 and TRBJ2-1; 8 bases are a match to TRBD2. This CDR3 region has 14 residues. The V segment lost 5 bases and the J segment 8 bases; nucleotides outside the gene matches: 8. Germline V gene lookup returns CDR1 LGHNA and CDR2 YSLEER.

This rearrangement joins TRBV19 to TRBJ2-7; 9 bases fit TRBD1. V dropped 5 bases and J dropped 3; count of bases not matched to a gene: 5. The CDR3 covers 14 residues. The germline V gene has CDR1 LNHDA and CDR2 SQIVND (reference sequence). CDR3 coding DNA: TGTGCCAGTAGTCCCCAGACAGGGGGCTACGAGCAGTACTTC. It is translated as CASSPQTGGYEQYF.

This chain uses TRBV2 with TRBJ2-3; 10 bases map to TRBD1. Germline trimming cut 7 bases from V and 3 bases from J; bases unmatched to any gene: 7. Germline V lookup: CDR1 SNHLY, CDR2 FYNNEI. The CDR3 is made up of 15 amino acids. The CDR3 coding sequence is TGTGCCAGCATTCGGACAGGGGGTAGGACAGATACGCAGTATTTT. Its protein is CASIRTGGRTDTQYF.